This entry lists 30 T cell receptor beta chains sequenced from one sample in a study of OX40 agonist ivuxolimab in advanced cancers. Sequenced by immunoSEQ multiplex PCR; TCRdb stores in-frame clones only, minus some. Of 85,000 to 95,000 clones listed, around nine tenths are singletons. Sequences were derived from CD4+ or CD8+ T cells sorted from blood, sampled in a trial of the OX40 agonist ivuxolimab. The receptors derive from an adult with an advanced solid tumor such as melanoma, head and neck, liver or kidney cancer.

V and J are TRBV18 and TRBJ2-7, with a possible D match to TRBD2 (6 bases). The CDR3 contains 15 residues. V was trimmed by 3 bases and J by 0 bases, leaving 12 bases between them. Germline V gene sequence: CDR1 KGHSH, CDR2 LQKENI. The CDR3 DNA sequence: TGTGCCAGCTCACCGACTAGGGATAGCTCCTACGAGCAGTACTTC. The encoded protein is CASSPTRDSSYEQYF.

With respect to this clone: Germline and junction disagree at one end, which may indicate a read error. This chain links TRBV30 with TRBJ1-4, with a weak D call TRBD1 (5 bases). The V gene's germline CDR1 is GTSNPN and CDR2 SVGIG (reference sequence). The CDR3 is 11 residues long. CDR3 protein: CAWSIREKLFF. For the CDR3, the DNA is TGTGCCTGGAGTATCAGGGAAAAACTATTTTTT.

The chain combines TRBV5-4 with TRBJ2-1, with D maybe TRBD1 (6 bases). Trimming removed 4 bases from V and 0 bases from J, with 14 bases in between. The CDR3 has 16 amino acids. CDR1 is SGHNT and CDR2 is YYREEE in the germline V gene (reference sequence). Here the CDR3 reads CASSPRTVSSYNEQFF. The CDR3 coding sequence is TGTGCCAGCAGCCCCCGGACAGTGAGCTCCTACAATGAGCAGTTCTTC.

The chain carries TRBV15 and TRBJ2-7; D is uncertain. The V gene's germline CDR1 is LNHNV and CDR2 YYDKDF (reference sequence). Trimming stripped 0 bases from V and 8 bases from J, with 14 bases between. The CDR3 is 14 amino acids. CDR3 coding DNA: TGTGCCACCAGCAGAGATTCCAGCAGTGGCAAGCAGTACTTC. This translates into CATSRDSSSGKQYF.

The chain links TRBV6-1 to TRBJ1-2; D possibly corresponds to TRBD1 (6 bases). The V gene lost 1 base and the J gene lost 7 bases, with 16 bases spanning the gap. Germline V gene lookup returns CDR1 MNHNS and CDR2 SASEGT. CDR3 length equals 15 residues. The CDR3 DNA follows: TGTGCCAGCAGTGAAGAGGGCACAGGGTTTGGTGGCTACACCTTC. Its translation: CASSEEGTGFGGYTF.

This sequence joins TRBV7-2 and TRBJ2-2; D assignment may be TRBD1 or TRBD2 (5 bases each). The CDR3 length is 15 residues. Germline lookup yields CDR1 SGHTA and CDR2 FQGNSA. Trimming removed 7 bases from V and 0 bases from J, with 12 bases in between. The CDR3: CASTEGPTNTGELFF. The CDR3, as DNA: TGTGCCAGCACCGAGGGGCCGACGAACACCGGGGAGCTGTTTTTT.

The genes are TRBV30 and TRBJ2-7; a possible D gene is TRBD1 (6 bases). The V end was cut by 6 bases, the J end by 5 bases, with 11 bases between. CDR3 length equals 11 residues. Germline V gene sequence: CDR1 GTSNPN, CDR2 SVGIG (reference sequence). CDR3 amino acids: CACGQLDEQYF. The CDR3 nucleotides read TGTGCCTGCGGACAGTTGGACGAGCAGTACTTC. The variable domain in full, with the rest retrieved from reference TRBV30 and TRBJ2-7, is SQTIHQWPATLVQPVGSPLSLECTVEGTSNPNLYWYRQAAGRGLQLLFYSVGIGQISSEVPQNLSASRPQDRQFILSSKKLLLSDSGFYLCACGQLDEQYFGPGTRLTVT.

The CDR3: CASSPQSRGHTEAFF. The CDR3, as DNA: TGTGCCAGCAGCCCACAGTCCAGGGGTCACACTGAAGCTTTCTTT. The chain couples TRBV11-2 to TRBJ1-1; perhaps TRBD1 as D (6 bases). CDR3 length equals 15 residues. The V end lost 5 bases, the J end lost 3 bases, and 16 bases lay between the germline ends. Germline V gene lookup returns CDR1 SGHAT and CDR2 FQNNGV.

V usage is TRBV18 and J usage is TRBJ2-2; D gene uncertain. The germline CDR1 and CDR2 sequences are KGHSH and LQKENI. This CDR3 is 13 amino acids long. The V and J ends lost 2 bases and 4 bases respectively, with 5 bases between them. Here the CDR3 DNA reads TGTGCCAGCTCACCAACGGTCACCGGGGAGCTGTTTTTT. This translates into CASSPTVTGELFF.

The rearrangement uses TRBV11-2 and TRBJ2-7; D remains unclear. The CDR3 is 19 residues long. Between the trimmed V and J ends, which lost 5 bases and 3 bases, there was a span of 29 bases. Per the germline V gene, CDR1 is SGHAT and CDR2 is FQNNGV. The CDR3 loop reads CASSGLSNNQFPSFYEQYF. In nucleotides, the CDR3 is TGTGCCAGCAGCGGCTTAAGTAACAACCAGTTCCCCTCATTCTACGAGCAGTACTTC.

This sequence joins TRBV6-5 and TRBJ2-1; D gene unclear. Germline CDR1 is MNHEY and CDR2 is SVGAGI. Trimming left V 6 bases short and J 0 bases short, with 9 bases between. This CDR3 region has 14 residues. The CDR3 spells CASREVSSYNEQFF. CDR3 DNA sequence: TGTGCCAGCAGGGAAGTCAGCTCCTACAATGAGCAGTTCTTC.

In this sample, this clone turned up a few times. The chain combines TRBV5-6 with TRBJ2-7, with D possibly being TRBD2 (6 bases). CDR1 is SGHDT and CDR2 is YYEEEE in the germline V gene. V shed 2 bases and J shed 6 bases, with 15 bases lying between them. CDR3 length: 14 amino acids. The DNA of the CDR3 is TGTGCCAGCAGCTTTTCGCGGGGTTCAAGCGAGCAGTACTTC. It yields the protein CASSFSRGSSEQYF.

The chain combines TRBV11-2 with TRBJ2-1; D uncertain. This CDR3 is 13 amino acids long. The ends were cut back, 5 bases at V and 7 bases at J, with 12 bases in the middle. Germline assignment: CDR1 SGHAT and CDR2 FQNNGV. CDR3 sequence (DNA): TGTGCCAGCAGCCCGAGCCCCGGGAATGAGCAGTTCTTC. This translates into CASSPSPGNEQFF.

The rearrangement uses TRBV21-1 and TRBJ2-7; the table's D call TRBD2 went unverified against the DNA. TRBV21-1 is given as a pseudogene. This CDR3 contains 15 residues. The CDR3 DNA reads TGTGCCAGCAGCAAAGTCGGGGGGCACACCTACGAGCAGTACTTC. As protein: CASSKVGGHTYEQYF.

The chain recombines TRBV12-5 with TRBJ2-2; weak D call: TRBD2 (5 bases). The germline CDR1 and CDR2 sequences are LGHNT and FRNRAP. Trimming cost V 0 bases and J 4 bases, with 12 bases left between them. The CDR3 covers 16 residues. CDR3 coding DNA: TGTGCTAGTGGTTTGGTACTAGGGTATAGCACCGGGGAGCTGTTTTTT. Protein: CASGLVLGYSTGELFF. The full variable domain, completed using reference TRBV12-5 and TRBJ2-2, is DARVTQTPRHKVTEMGQEVTMRCQPILGHNTVFWYRQTMMQGLELLAYFRNRAPLDDSGMPKDRFSAEMPDATLATLKIQPSEPRDSAVYFCASGLVLGYSTGELFFGEGSRLTVL.

The gene calls are TRBV6-5 and TRBJ1-3; D remains unclear. The CDR3 totals 13 residues. The V and J ends lost 7 bases and 4 bases respectively, with 11 bases between them. Germline CDR1 MNHEY, CDR2 SVGAGI. Written as DNA, the CDR3 is TGTGCCAGCACCAAGCCCGGAGGAAACACCATATATTTT. It specifies CASTKPGGNTIYF.

This clone was seen only once. The chain uses TRBV5-1 and TRBJ1-4; D is unclear. The V and J ends lost 1 base and 5 bases respectively, with 6 bases between them. In germline, CDR1 is SGHRS, CDR2 YFSETQ. This CDR3 spans 13 amino acids. In DNA, the CDR3 is TGCGCCAGCAGCTTGCTAGAGAATGAAAAACTGTTTTTT. It codes for CASSLLENEKLFF.

This clone was picked up a small number of times. The chain joins TRBV11-3 to TRBJ2-1; TRBD2 might be the D (5 bases). Germline assignment: CDR1 SGHNT and CDR2 YENEEA. This CDR3 is built from 14 residues. V was shortened by 2 bases and J by 8 bases, with 13 bases between the two germline ends. CDR3 sequence reads: CASSLSLVRDEQFF. CDR3 bases: TGTGCCAGCAGCTTATCACTAGTTAGAGATGAGCAGTTCTTC. Filled out from reference TRBV11-3 and TRBJ2-1, the complete variable domain reads EAGVVQSPRYKIIEKKQPVAFWCNPISGHNTLYWYLQNLGQGPELLIRYENEEAVDDSQLPKDRFSAERLKGVDSTLKIQPAELGDSAVYLCASSLSLVRDEQFFGPGTRLTVL.

V usage is TRBV5-5 and J usage is TRBJ1-1, with TRBD1 as a possible D gene (6 bases). CDR1 is SGHKS, CDR2 YYEKEE, per germline (reference sequence). CDR3 size: 15 residues. The V and J ends lost 2 bases and 1 base respectively, with 12 bases between them. CDR3 nucleotide sequence: TGTGCCAGCAGCTTAAGGGGACACCCGAACACTGAAGCTTTCTTT. Protein sequence: CASSLRGHPNTEAFF.

J is TRBJ1-5 and V is TRBV19; 7 bases map to TRBD1. CDR1 and CDR2 (germline): LNHDA, SQIVND (reference sequence). V shed 7 bases and J 3 bases; nucleotides not matched to a gene: 6. The CDR3 has 14 residues. The chain's CDR3 is CASKTGVDNQPQHF. In nucleotides, the CDR3 is TGTGCCAGTAAAACAGGGGTGGACAATCAGCCCCAGCATTTT.

This chain links TRBV19 with TRBJ2-7; D tentatively fits TRBD1 or TRBD2 (5 bases each). The CDR3 has 14 amino acids. The V gene lost 3 bases and the J gene lost 6 bases, with 15 bases spanning the gap. Germline CDR1 reads LNHDA; CDR2 reads SQIVND (reference sequence). As DNA, the CDR3 is TGTGCCAGTAGTATCATGGTCGGTGGGGGCGAGCAGTACTTC. It is translated as CASSIMVGGGEQYF. The variable domain in full, completed from reference TRBV19 and TRBJ2-7, reads DGGITQSPKYLFRKEGQNVTLSCEQNLNHDAMYWYRQDPGQGLRLIYYSQIVNDFQKGDIAEGYSVSREKKESFPLTVTSAQKNPTAFYLCASSIMVGGGEQYFGPGTRLTVT.

This clone was counted between two and nine times. The chain employs TRBV5-4 and TRBJ2-7, with 10 bases that match TRBD1. CDR3 length: 14 residues. V lost 0 bases and J lost 4; bases outside the gene matches: 1. Germline V gene data show CDR1 as SGHNT and CDR2 as YYREEE (reference sequence). CDR3 in DNA: TGTGCCAGCAGCTTGGGGGGACAGGGGTACGAGCAGTACTTC. Residues: CASSLGGQGYEQYF.

This clone was detected a few times. Sequence at one end of the junction differs from germline and may be a read error. The chain is built from TRBV4-3 and TRBJ2-7; 8 nucleotides match TRBD2. This CDR3 spans 14 amino acids. Germline lookup yields CDR1 LGHNA and CDR2 YSLEER. CDR3 DNA: TGCGCCAGCAGCGGCGGACTAGCTCTCGGGCCTCGGGACTTC. As protein: CASSGGLALGPRDF.

The CDR3, as DNA: TGCGCCAGCAGCCAAGATTCAGGACTAGGGAGCCAAGAGACCCAGTACTTC. It is translated as CASSQDSGLGSQETQYF. The chain carries TRBV4-3 and TRBJ2-5; TRBD2 aligns across 7 bases. Germline CDR1 LGHNA, CDR2 YSLEER. With V trimmed by 0 bases and J by 1 base, 8 bases remained unmatched. The CDR3 consists of 17 residues.

The chain has TRBV10-1 and TRBJ2-2; no clear D. CDR3 length: 15 residues. V shed 5 bases and J shed 0 bases, with 10 bases lying between them. Germline-derived CDR1 and CDR2 are WNHNN and SYGVQD (reference sequence). The CDR3 DNA reads as TGCGCCAGCAGTTCAGGAAAGTCGAACACCGGGGAGCTGTTTTTT. Its translation is CASSSGKSNTGELFF.

V gene TRBV27 combines with J gene TRBJ2-7; a possible D gene is TRBD1 (6 bases). The germline V gene has CDR1 MNHEY and CDR2 SMNVEV (reference sequence). Trimming shortened V by 5 bases and J by 3 bases, and 20 bases separated the two germline ends. CDR3 size: 16 residues. The CDR3 is CASSRRTVTSIYEQYF. The DNA of the CDR3 is TGTGCCAGCAGTCGGAGGACAGTAACGAGTATCTACGAGCAGTACTTC.

This clone was detected once. The V and J genes are TRBV5-8 and TRBJ1-4, with D hard to call. CDR3 length equals 15 residues. Germline-derived CDR1 and CDR2 are SGHTS and YDEGEE. V lost 3 bases and J 4 bases, leaving 13 bases between the germline ends. CDR3 residues: CASSSGRASNEKLFF. The CDR3 DNA is TGTGCCAGCAGCTCAGGTAGAGCAAGTAATGAAAAACTGTTTTTT.

The V call is TRBV7-8, the J call TRBJ1-3, with 7 bases lining up with TRBD1. The length of the CDR3 is 14 residues. Germline V gene sequence: CDR1 SGHVS, CDR2 FQNEAQ. The trim removed 8 bases at V and 0 bases at J, leaving 4 bases unmatched. CDR3 nucleotide sequence: TGTGCCAGCCGGGGGACAGTCTCTGGAAACACCATATATTTT. Translated, it gives CASRGTVSGNTIYF.

The chain joins TRBV27 to TRBJ2-2; D perhaps matches TRBD1 (5 bases). V shed 5 bases and J shed 3 bases, with 13 bases lying between them. There are 15 residues in the CDR3. CDR1 MNHEY and CDR2 SMNVEV come from the germline V gene (reference sequence). The CDR3 protein is CASSPRPRDTGELFF. In nucleotides, the CDR3 is TGTGCCAGCAGTCCTCGCCCCAGGGACACCGGGGAGCTGTTTTTT.

The rearrangement joins TRBV6-4 to TRBJ2-2; perhaps TRBD2 as D (6 bases). Trimming left V 11 bases short and J 2 bases short, with 12 bases between. The CDR3 sequence is 13 residues long. Germline V CDR1 and CDR2: MRHNA, SNTAGT. CDR3 DNA sequence: TGTGCCGTCCGGGACTTAAACACCGGGGAGCTGTTTTTT. Its translation: CAVRDLNTGELFF.